Listed here are 30 T cell receptor beta chains from one sample, sequenced in a study of PD-1 blockade in classical Hodgkin lymphoma. The table came from immunoSEQ multiplex PCR; TCRdb's copy has only in-frame clones and leaves some out. Of 20,000 or so clones listed, around 87% are singletons. Sample time point: cycle 4 day 1 (C4D1), after less than seven weeks of nivolumab. Relapse was seen in all patients after autologous stem cell transplantation, and brentuximab vedotin exposure was variable. The sequencing here drew on peripheral blood mononuclear cells (PBMCs), taken before the fourth cycle of nivolumab. These receptors came from a human donor with classical Hodgkin lymphoma.

The gene calls are TRBV2 and TRBJ2-6; 10 bases align to TRBD1. CDR3 size: 19 residues. The V gene end was trimmed by 2 bases and the J gene end by 0 bases; junction bases not matched to a gene: 7. In germline, CDR1 is SNHLY, CDR2 FYNNEI. The CDR3 DNA follows: TGTGCCAGCAGTGAAAGGGGTTGGGACAGGGGCTCTGGGGCCAACGTCCTGACTTTC. Translating it yields CASSERGWDRGSGANVLTF.

V gene TRBV27 combines with J gene TRBJ1-1; perhaps TRBD1 as D (5 bases). Per germline, CDR1 MNHEY and CDR2 SMNVEV (reference sequence). The CDR3 spans 15 residues. Trimming removed 6 bases from V and 3 bases from J, with 17 bases in between. The CDR3 region has the DNA TGTGCCAGCAGCCCTTCACGGGGAGGGGACACTGAAGCTTTCTTT. Amino acids: CASSPSRGGDTEAFF.

The chain uses TRBV7-9 and TRBJ1-2, with a weak D call TRBD1 (5 bases). Germline-derived CDR1 and CDR2 are SEHNR and FQNEAQ (reference sequence). Deletions cut 0 bases from V and 8 bases from J, with 7 bases between. The CDR3 has 12 amino acids. The CDR3 spells CASSLAGVGYTF. Written as DNA, the CDR3 is TGTGCCAGCAGCTTAGCGGGGGTCGGCTACACCTTC.

The V gene is TRBV6-1, the J gene TRBJ2-2, with D possibly matching TRBD2 (6 bases). Germline CDR1 is MNHNS and CDR2 is SASEGT. V lost 3 bases and J 3 bases, leaving 14 bases between the germline ends. The CDR3 is 16 amino acids. CDR3: CASSEGGRLDTGELFF. The CDR3 nucleotides read TGTGCCAGCAGTGAGGGGGGAAGGTTGGACACCGGGGAGCTGTTTTTT.

This chain links TRBV6-5 with TRBJ1-2, with D possibly TRBD1 on 5 matching bases. Germline CDR1 is MNHEY and CDR2 is SVGAGI. The V and J ends lost 2 bases and 2 bases respectively, with 9 bases between them. The CDR3 runs to 14 residues. CDR3 coding DNA: TGTGCCAGCAGTTACCAGGGATTAAACTATGGCTACACCTTC. The encoded protein is CASSYQGLNYGYTF.

The chain recombines TRBV7-9 with TRBJ2-1; 8 bases agree with TRBD2. Looked up from germline, CDR1 is SEHNR and CDR2 is FQNEAQ (reference sequence). The CDR3 consists of 15 residues. Trimming cost V 5 bases and J 8 bases; bases outside gene matches: 11. This CDR3 reads CASSTEGLVRHEQFF. The CDR3 DNA reads TGTGCCAGCAGCACAGAGGGACTAGTCAGGCATGAGCAGTTCTTC. Based on the CDR3 plus reference TRBV7-9 and TRBJ2-1, the full variable domain is DTGVSQNPRHKITKRGQNVTFRCDPISEHNRLYWYRQTLGQGPEFLTYFQNEAQLEKSRLLSDRFSAERPKGSFSTLEIQRTEQGDSAMYLCASSTEGLVRHEQFFGPGTRLTVL.

V gene TRBV19 combines with J gene TRBJ2-5; 7 bases are shared with TRBD1. The trim removed 2 bases at V and 4 bases at J, leaving 7 bases unmatched. CDR1 and CDR2 from the germline V gene are LNHDA and SQIVND (reference sequence). The CDR3 contains 15 residues. CDR3 residues: CASSISGRGRETQYF. CDR3 bases: TGTGCCAGTAGTATATCCGGCAGGGGGAGAGAGACCCAGTACTTC.

The genes are TRBV30 and TRBJ2-4, with D possibly matching TRBD2 (6 bases). The germline gives CDR1 GTSNPN, CDR2 SVGIG (reference sequence). Trimming took 2 bases from V and 0 from J, leaving 11 bases between them. The CDR3 contains 15 residues. The CDR3 spells CAWSRDSIAKNIQYF. The CDR3 DNA sequence: TGTGCCTGGAGTAGGGACTCGATAGCCAAAAACATTCAGTACTTC.

This clone was counted a single time. V gene TRBV5-8 combines with J gene TRBJ2-1; D unresolved. The CDR3 spans 14 residues. CDR1 is SGHTS, CDR2 YDEGEE, per germline. Trimming shortened V by 0 bases and J by 6 bases, and 10 bases separated the two germline ends. Here the CDR3 DNA reads TGTGCCAGCAGCTTGGGTGAGGTGGGCAATGAGCAGTTCTTC. Its protein is CASSLGEVGNEQFF.

In this sample, this clone turned up a few times. The chain links TRBV6-6 to TRBJ2-7; 8 bases match TRBD1. CDR1 is MNHNY, CDR2 SVGAGI, per germline (reference sequence). The CDR3 length is 15 residues. With V trimmed by 8 bases and J by 2 bases, 11 bases remained unmatched. The CDR3 nucleotides read TGTGCCAGCCAACCGACCGGGACAGGAGCCTACGAGCAGTACTTC. As protein: CASQPTGTGAYEQYF.

This sequence joins TRBV9 and TRBJ2-3, with D perhaps TRBD1 (6 bases). This CDR3 contains 16 residues. Trimming stripped 2 bases from V and 4 bases from J, with 17 bases between. Germline V gene data show CDR1 as SGDLS and CDR2 as YYNGEE. The CDR3 nucleotides read TGTGCCAGCAGCGTCCGTGCCCAGGGGATGGCAGATACGCAGTATTTT. Translated, it gives CASSVRAQGMADTQYF. The whole variable domain, remainder taken from reference TRBV9 and TRBJ2-3, is DSGVTQTPKHLITATGQRVTLRCSPRSGDLSVYWYQQSLDQGLQFLIQYYNGEERAKGNILERFSAQQFPDLHSELNLSSLELGDSALYFCASSVRAQGMADTQYFGPGTRLTVL.

The rearrangement uses TRBV6-5 and TRBJ2-7, with D possibly TRBD2 on 6 matching bases. Germline CDR1 reads MNHEY; CDR2 reads SVGAGI. CDR3 length: 13 residues. Trimming cost V 5 bases and J 4 bases, with 12 bases left between them. The CDR3 coding sequence is TGTGCCAGCAGTCGCGGAGGGGTTTACGAGCAGTACTTC. Residues: CASSRGGVYEQYF.

The gene calls are TRBV5-1 and TRBJ2-7, with D maybe TRBD1 (5 bases). This CDR3 region has 12 residues. Germline loops: CDR1 SGHRS, CDR2 YFSETQ. V was cut by 2 bases and J by 3 bases, with 6 bases left in between. The CDR3 protein is CASSFQGYEQYF. CDR3 in DNA: TGCGCCAGCAGCTTTCAGGGCTACGAGCAGTACTTC. Full variable domain (rest looked up from reference TRBV5-1 and TRBJ2-7): KAGVTQTPRYLIKTRGQQVTLSCSPISGHRSVSWYQQTPGQGLQFLFEYFSETQRNKGNFPGRFSGRQFSNSRSEMNVSTLELGDSALYLCASSFQGYEQYFGPGTRLTVT.

This chain joins TRBV7-6 and TRBJ2-5; 8 nucleotides line up with TRBD2. The length of the CDR3 is 16 residues. The germline CDR1 and CDR2 sequences are SGHVS and FNYEAQ. V was pared by 5 bases and J by 4 bases, with 12 bases of the junction left unmatched. The CDR3 coding sequence is TGTGCCAGCAGCCCCCACGTTGGCGGGAGGTCAGAGACCCAGTACTTC. Translating it yields CASSPHVGGRSETQYF.

The chain has TRBV19 and TRBJ1-2; TRBD1 is a possible D gene (6 bases). The CDR3 has 12 amino acids. V dropped 7 bases and J dropped 4 bases, with 10 bases sitting between them. Germline CDR1 is LNHDA and CDR2 is SQIVND (reference sequence). CDR3 sequence: CASNGRGYGYTF. The DNA of the CDR3 is TGTGCCAGTAACGGCAGGGGCTATGGCTACACCTTC.

The chain joins TRBV5-6 to TRBJ2-7; D might be TRBD2 (5 bases). Germline V gives CDR1 SGHDT, CDR2 YYEEEE. CDR3 length equals 15 residues. V lost 6 bases and J 2 bases, leaving 18 bases between the germline ends. The CDR3 is CASTFGPAATYEQYF. The CDR3 DNA follows: TGTGCCAGCACTTTCGGGCCAGCGGCCACCTACGAGCAGTACTTC.

The CDR3 DNA sequence: TGTGCCAGATCCGGGACAGGGGCTAACTATGGCTACACCTTC. It yields the protein CARSGTGANYGYTF. The chain uses TRBV2 and TRBJ1-2, with 10 positions matching TRBD1. This CDR3 contains 14 residues. V lost 9 bases, J lost 0 bases, and 4 bases stayed unmatched. The germline V gene has CDR1 SNHLY and CDR2 FYNNEI.

This chain joins TRBV10-1 and TRBJ2-1; D is perhaps TRBD2 (5 bases). V was clipped by 3 bases and J by 0 bases, with 9 bases between them. From germline, CDR1 is WNHNN and CDR2 SYGVQD (reference sequence). The CDR3 sequence is 15 residues long. CDR3 residues: CASSDAGLSYNEQFF. As DNA, the CDR3 is TGCGCCAGCAGTGATGCGGGCCTCTCCTACAATGAGCAGTTCTTC.

In its sample, this clone was seen once. As DNA, the CDR3 is TGTGCCAGCACCCTACAGGGGGCGCTTTATAATTCACCCCTCCACTTT. This translates into CASTLQGALYNSPLHF. The chain joins TRBV2 to TRBJ1-6; TRBD1 agrees at 9 bases. CDR1 and CDR2 (germline): SNHLY, FYNNEI. Germline trimming cut 7 bases from V and 4 bases from J; bases unmatched to any gene: 8. There are 16 residues in the CDR3.

This clone was found a few times. V and J are TRBV29-1 and TRBJ1-2; TRBD1 matches at 10 bases. Germline trimming cut 6 bases from V and 4 bases from J; bases unmatched to any gene: 5. This CDR3 spans 13 amino acids. Germline CDR1 is SQVTM and CDR2 is ANQGSEA. CDR3 loop: CSVGTGAVYGYTF. CDR3 bases: TGCAGCGTAGGGACAGGGGCGGTCTATGGCTACACCTTC.

The chain uses TRBV18 and TRBJ2-6, with D maybe TRBD1 (5 bases). The germline V and J ends were trimmed by 1 base and 4 bases, with 17 bases remaining between them. The germline V gene has CDR1 KGHSH and CDR2 LQKENI. This CDR3 region has 18 residues. Here the CDR3 reads CASSPRLIGAGGANVLTF. The CDR3 region has the DNA TGTGCCAGCTCACCACGTTTAATAGGGGCTGGAGGGGCCAACGTCCTGACTTTC.

The J gene is TRBJ2-3, the V gene TRBV10-1, with 7 positions matching TRBD2. The CDR3 is 12 amino acids. V lost 3 bases to trimming and J lost 6 bases; unmatched junction nucleotides: 0. The germline gives CDR1 WNHNN, CDR2 SYGVQD (reference sequence). In DNA form, the CDR3 reads TGCGCCAGCAGTGAAGCGGGGGATACGCAGTATTTT. It codes for CASSEAGDTQYF.

The chain couples TRBV21-1 to TRBJ1-2; TRBD1 is taken as the D call from the table, unchecked against the DNA. TRBV21-1 is shown as a pseudogene. The CDR3 consists of 17 residues. Here the CDR3 DNA reads TGTGCCAGCAGCAAAGCTCGGACAGGGGGGAAGCCCTATGGCTACACCTTC. As protein: CASSKARTGGKPYGYTF.

This clone has a single count. This chain uses TRBV7-6 with TRBJ1-1, with 7 nucleotides matching TRBD1. V shed 4 bases, J shed 7 bases, and the junction held 3 bases outside the gene matches. This CDR3 comprises 12 residues. CDR1 is SGHVS, CDR2 FNYEAQ, per germline. The CDR3 region has the DNA TGTGCCAGCAGCTCCGGGGACAGTGAAGCTTTCTTT. Protein product: CASSSGDSEAFF.

The rearrangement joins TRBV1 to TRBJ2-6; TRBD2 is taken as the D call from the table, unchecked against the DNA. TRBV1 constitutes a pseudogene. CDR3 length: 18 residues. CDR3 protein: CTSSQAINGRSGANVLTF. CDR3 in DNA: TGCACCAGCAGCCAAGCGATAAATGGGAGGTCTGGGGCCAACGTCCTGACTTTC.

The chain recombines TRBV5-1 with TRBJ2-3; 15 bases map to TRBD2. The V gene's germline CDR1 is SGHRS and CDR2 YFSETQ. This CDR3 comprises 17 residues. The ends lost 4 bases at V and 3 bases at J; junction bases unmatched: 6. The DNA for the CDR3 is TGCGCCAGCAGCACCGGACTAGCGGGGGGGCGTACAGATACGCAGTATTTT. Residues: CASSTGLAGGRTDTQYF.

The rearrangement uses TRBV19 and TRBJ2-6; D gene unclear. This CDR3 spans 14 amino acids. Trimming stripped 3 bases from V and 4 bases from J, with 7 bases between. In germline, CDR1 is LNHDA, CDR2 SQIVND (reference sequence). Here the CDR3 reads CASSIGWGANVLTF. As DNA, the CDR3 is TGTGCCAGTAGTATCGGCTGGGGGGCCAACGTCCTGACTTTC.

This chain links TRBV11-2 with TRBJ2-7; no clear D. Between the trimmed V and J ends, which lost 2 bases and 2 bases, there was a span of 4 bases. The CDR3 has 12 residues. Germline V lookup: CDR1 SGHAT, CDR2 FQNNGV. The chain's CDR3 is CASSLLAYEQYF. DNA for the CDR3: TGTGCCAGCAGCTTATTGGCCTACGAGCAGTACTTC.

The CDR3 DNA is TGCAGTGCTAAAAAGGGGGCAGAAGCTTTCTTT. Translated, it gives CSAKKGAEAFF. The gene calls are TRBV20-1 and TRBJ1-1; 7 nucleotides align to TRBD1. The CDR3 runs 11 residues. Germline V gene sequence: CDR1 DFQATT, CDR2 SNEGSKA (reference sequence). The J segment lost 8 bases and the V segment lost 4 bases, leaving 4 bases of the junction unmatched.

This chain joins TRBV11-3 and TRBJ1-5; TRBD1 matches 8 bases. V was clipped by 5 bases and J by 2 bases; unmatched bases: 14. This CDR3 region has 18 residues. CDR1 and CDR2 from the germline V gene are SGHNT and YENEEA. The CDR3 region is CASSNTRTGWFGNQPQHF. The CDR3 DNA follows: TGTGCCAGCAGCAATACAAGGACAGGGTGGTTTGGCAATCAGCCCCAGCATTTT.